This TCR beta chain was recovered during a study of CD8+CD57+ T cells in acquired aplastic anemia. Study-wide background: Quantities of DNA derived from sorted CD4+ and CD8+ cells averaged around 3 ug.

CDR1 and CDR2 from the germline V gene are LNHNV and YYDKDF (reference sequence). With 1 base clipped from V and 6 bases from J, the junction kept 3 bases outside the gene matches. The CDR3 length is 15 residues. This clonotype has just a few counts. Its antigen is currently unknown. The study profiled TCR beta VDJ and CDR3 using genomic DNA as template. TCRdb ran MiXCR on the reads and lists one entry per CDR3 protein. The sample contains roughly 80,000 distinct CDR3 sequences, around 70% of which appear only once. Points from the study as a whole: Patients and controls shared about 30 CD8+ CDR3 sequences.

Sequencing was done on patients that had shown CD8+CD57+ cell expansion by flow cytometry. The sample consisted of sorted CD4+, CD8+, or CD8+CD57+ T cells (not recorded which) from PBMCs. J is TRBJ1-6 and V is TRBV15; 7 bases map to TRBD1. This receptor was taken from a human donor with aplastic anemia. Here the CDR3 DNA reads TGTGCCACCAGCAGAGGACAGGGCGGTAATTCACCCCTCCACTTT. As protein: CATSRGQGGNSPLHF.